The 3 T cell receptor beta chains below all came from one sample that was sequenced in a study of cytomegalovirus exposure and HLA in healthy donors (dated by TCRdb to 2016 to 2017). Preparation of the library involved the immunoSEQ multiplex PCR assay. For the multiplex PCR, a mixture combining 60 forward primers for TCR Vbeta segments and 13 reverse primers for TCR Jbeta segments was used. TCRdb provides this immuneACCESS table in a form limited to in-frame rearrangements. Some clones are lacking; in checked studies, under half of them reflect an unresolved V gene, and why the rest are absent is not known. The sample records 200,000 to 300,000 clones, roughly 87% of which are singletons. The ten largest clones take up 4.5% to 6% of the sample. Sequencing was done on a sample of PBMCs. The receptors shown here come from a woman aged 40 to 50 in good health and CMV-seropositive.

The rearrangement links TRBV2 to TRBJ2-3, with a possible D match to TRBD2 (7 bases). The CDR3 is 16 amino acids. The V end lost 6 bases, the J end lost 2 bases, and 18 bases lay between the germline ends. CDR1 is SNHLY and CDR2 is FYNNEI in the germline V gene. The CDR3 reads CASRKGAGTYTDTQYF. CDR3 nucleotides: TGTGCCAGCAGAAAAGGAGCGGGGACATACACAGATACGCAGTATTTT.

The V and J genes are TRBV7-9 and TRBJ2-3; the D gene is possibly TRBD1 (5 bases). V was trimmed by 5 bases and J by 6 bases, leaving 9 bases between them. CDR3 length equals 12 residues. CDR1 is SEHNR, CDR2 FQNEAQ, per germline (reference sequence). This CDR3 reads CASSPGADTQYF. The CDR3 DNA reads TGTGCCAGCAGCCCTGGGGCGGATACGCAGTATTTT.

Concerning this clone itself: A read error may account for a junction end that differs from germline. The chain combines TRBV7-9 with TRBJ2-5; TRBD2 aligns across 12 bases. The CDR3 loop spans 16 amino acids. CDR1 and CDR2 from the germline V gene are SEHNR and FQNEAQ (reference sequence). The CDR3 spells CASSLELAGGQGTQYF. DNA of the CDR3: TGTGCCAGCAGCTTAGAACTAGCGGGAGGACAAGGGACCCAGTACTTC.